Below are 28 T cell receptor beta chains sequenced from a single sample in a study of neoadjuvant anti-PD-1 for oral cavity cancer. Only in-frame clones appear in the TCRdb table, and some are missing; sequencing was by immunoSEQ multiplex PCR. Counted here are about 80,000 clones, under 85% occurring once; the ten biggest clones make up roughly 3%. The sample was PBMCs, taken before nivolumab (anti-PD-1) treatment. Every receptor here comes from a person aged 35 to 85 with oral cavity squamous cell carcinoma.

This clone has a handful of counts. The chain recombines TRBV5-1 with TRBJ2-3, with a tentative D call TRBD2 (6 bases). Per germline, CDR1 SGHRS and CDR2 YFSETQ. Deletions cut 0 bases from V and 0 bases from J, with 11 bases between. CDR3 length equals 16 residues. This CDR3 is CASSLVVAASTDTQYF. The DNA of the CDR3 is TGCGCCAGCAGCTTGGTAGTAGCGGCTAGCACAGATACGCAGTATTTT.

The chain recombines TRBV9 with TRBJ1-2; D gene unclear. Germline CDR1 is SGDLS and CDR2 is YYNGEE. With 3 bases removed from V and 1 base from J, the gap between germline ends came to 16 bases. The CDR3 sequence is 16 residues long. CDR3 sequence: CASSAPRGTYNYGYTF. CDR3 coding DNA: TGTGCCAGCAGCGCCCCCCGAGGAACTTATAACTATGGCTACACCTTC. Drawing the rest from reference TRBV9 and TRBJ1-2, the complete variable domain is DSGVTQTPKHLITATGQRVTLRCSPRSGDLSVYWYQQSLDQGLQFLIQYYNGEERAKGNILERFSAQQFPDLHSELNLSSLELGDSALYFCASSAPRGTYNYGYTFGSGTRLTVV.

The rearrangement joins TRBV2 to TRBJ1-4; a weak D match, TRBD1 (5 bases). CDR1 is SNHLY and CDR2 is FYNNEI in the germline V gene. The CDR3 contains 16 residues. Trimming shortened V by 4 bases and J by 7 bases, and 19 bases separated the two germline ends. The CDR3 loop reads CASSGLEASGGEKLFF. DNA for the CDR3: TGTGCCAGCAGTGGGCTGGAGGCTTCGGGGGGTGAAAAACTGTTTTTT.

The rearrangement links TRBV10-3 to TRBJ2-7; no reliable D call. Germline-derived CDR1 and CDR2 are ENHRY and SYGVKD. This CDR3 region has 10 residues. Between the trimmed V and J ends, which lost 10 bases and 2 bases, there was a span of 6 bases. The CDR3 is CASPPYEQYF. The DNA for the CDR3 is TGTGCCAGCCCCCCCTACGAGCAGTACTTC.

The V and J genes are TRBV2 and TRBJ2-1, with D perhaps TRBD1 or TRBD2 (5 bases each). CDR3 length: 13 residues. Germline CDR1 SNHLY, CDR2 FYNNEI. Deletions cut 2 bases from V and 6 bases from J, with 8 bases between. CDR3 bases: TGTGCCAGCAGTGAAATGGGGGTCAATGAGCAGTTCTTC. Translating gives CASSEMGVNEQFF.

The chain carries TRBV5-1 and TRBJ1-2; D not certain. This CDR3 contains 14 residues. Germline CDR1 is SGHRS and CDR2 is YFSETQ. V was shortened by 5 bases and J by 4 bases, with 15 bases between the two germline ends. In nucleotides, the CDR3 is TGCGCCAGCAGTCAAGTGGACGGAGGCTATGGCTACACCTTC. Translating it yields CASSQVDGGYGYTF. Full variable domain (missing parts from reference TRBV5-1 and TRBJ1-2): KAGVTQTPRYLIKTRGQQVTLSCSPISGHRSVSWYQQTPGQGLQFLFEYFSETQRNKGNFPGRFSGRQFSNSRSEMNVSTLELGDSALYLCASSQVDGGYGYTFGSGTRLTVV.

V is TRBV19 and J is TRBJ1-2; 7 bases are shared with TRBD1. Germline loops: CDR1 LNHDA, CDR2 SQIVND (reference sequence). The CDR3 extends over 13 amino acids. The junction had 11 bases not matched to a gene; V was cut back by 9 bases and J by 7 bases. The CDR3 region has the DNA TGTGCCAGCCAGGAACAGGGGTCCCCTGGCTACACCTTC. This gives the protein CASQEQGSPGYTF.

The V gene is TRBV10-3, the J gene TRBJ2-3, with a possible D match to TRBD1 (6 bases). Trimming pared 6 bases from V and 3 bases from J, leaving 7 bases between. The germline V gene has CDR1 ENHRY and CDR2 SYGVKD. CDR3 size: 12 residues. The CDR3 coding sequence is TGTGCCATCAGCCAGGGGACAGATACGCAGTATTTT. Translating it yields CAISQGTDTQYF.

The rearrangement links TRBV21-1 to TRBJ2-7; the table names TRBD2, a call not compared with the DNA. TRBV21-1 is an annotated pseudogene. This CDR3 is built from 14 residues. The CDR3 DNA follows: TGTGCCAGCAGGATCGAGGGTGGACGCTGCGAGCAGTACTTC. Its translation is CASRIEGGRCEQYF.

This clone came up once. The chain carries TRBV9 and TRBJ2-5; TRBD1 aligns across 11 bases. The CDR3 sequence is 16 residues long. Germline assignment: CDR1 SGDLS and CDR2 YYNGEE. Trimming removed 0 bases from V and 5 bases from J; junction bases left unmatched: 6. This CDR3 is CASSVAGTGGGETQYF. The CDR3 DNA reads as TGTGCCAGCAGCGTAGCTGGGACAGGGGGTGGTGAGACCCAGTACTTC.

This clone was seen a few times. The chain links TRBV2 to TRBJ1-5, with D possibly TRBD1 on 6 matching bases. V was pared by 5 bases and J by 5 bases, with 16 bases between. Looked up from germline, CDR1 is SNHLY and CDR2 is FYNNEI. The CDR3 consists of 15 residues. The CDR3 nucleotides are TGTGCCAGCAGTCCTACAGGGCGTCCGGATCAGCCCCAGCATTTT. This codes for CASSPTGRPDQPQHF.

V usage is TRBV30 and J usage is TRBJ1-1; D is perhaps TRBD1 (5 bases). The CDR3 has 14 residues. Germline values: CDR1 GTSNPN, CDR2 SVGIG (reference sequence). Trimming left V 0 bases short and J 5 bases short, with 13 bases between. The CDR3 sequence: CAWSVVRGGTEAFF. The CDR3 nucleotides are TGTGCCTGGAGTGTGGTAAGGGGAGGGACTGAAGCTTTCTTT.

This clone was detected only once. The CDR3 is CASSNGQGFDEQFF. CDR3 nucleotides: TGCGCCAGCAGCAACGGACAGGGTTTCGATGAGCAGTTCTTC. This rearrangement joins TRBV5-1 to TRBJ2-1; 8 bases are a match to TRBD1. The V gene's germline CDR1 is SGHRS and CDR2 YFSETQ. CDR3 length: 14 amino acids. The junction had 8 bases not matched to a gene; V was cut back by 4 bases and J by 8 bases.

The chain uses TRBV19 and TRBJ2-2; the D is unclear. Germline CDR1 is LNHDA and CDR2 is SQIVND (reference sequence). Trimming took 7 bases from V and 7 from J, leaving 7 bases between them. The CDR3 sequence is 11 residues long. The CDR3 reads CASIYHGELFF. CDR3 DNA: TGTGCCAGTATCTATCACGGGGAGCTGTTTTTT.

The chain carries TRBV6-6 and TRBJ2-3, with D possibly being TRBD2 (6 bases). This CDR3 has 15 residues. V was cut by 4 bases and J by 5 bases, with 16 bases left in between. Germline CDR1 MNHNY, CDR2 SVGAGI (reference sequence). The CDR3 is CASSSQAGSGDTQYF. The CDR3 coding sequence is TGTGCCAGCAGTTCCCAGGCGGGGTCTGGAGATACGCAGTATTTT.

The genes are TRBV4-1 and TRBJ2-5; 8 positions agree with TRBD2. This CDR3 is built from 15 residues. Germline V gene data show CDR1 as MGHRA and CDR2 as YSYEKL. Trimming at V came to 0 bases and at J to 5 bases, leaving 5 bases not matched to a gene. CDR3 protein: CASSQERGGRETQYF. The CDR3 nucleotides read TGCGCCAGCAGCCAAGAACGGGGGGGCCGTGAGACCCAGTACTTC.

This chain links TRBV5-1 with TRBJ2-2; TRBD2 matches 9 bases. Germline-derived CDR1 and CDR2 are SGHRS and YFSETQ. The V and J ends lost 7 bases and 3 bases, in that order; junction bases with no gene match: 7. The CDR3 is made up of 15 amino acids. The CDR3 sequence: CASGSIAGDTGELFF. The CDR3 coding sequence is TGCGCCAGCGGGTCGATAGCGGGAGACACCGGGGAGCTGTTTTTT.

Written as DNA, the CDR3 is TGTGCCAGCAGTGGGGGGACAGGGAGGATCGCTGAAGCTTTCTTT. Its protein is CASSGGTGRIAEAFF. The genes are TRBV2 and TRBJ1-1; 9 nucleotides agree with TRBD1. The V gene end was trimmed by 4 bases and the J gene end by 6 bases; junction bases not matched to a gene: 9. Germline loops: CDR1 SNHLY, CDR2 FYNNEI. This CDR3 region has 15 residues.

The CDR3 protein is CASSLWGTRSNQPQHF. The CDR3 coding sequence is TGTGCCAGCAGCTTATGGGGGACGAGAAGCAATCAGCCCCAGCATTTT. V is TRBV7-2 and J is TRBJ1-5; possible D gene TRBD1, 5 bases. The length of the CDR3 is 16 residues. The germline CDR1 and CDR2 sequences are SGHTA and FQGNSA. The V and J ends lost 2 bases and 1 base respectively, with 12 bases between them.

The chain uses TRBV6-5 and TRBJ1-2; tentatively, D is TRBD1 (6 bases). CDR3 length: 13 amino acids. Between the trimmed V and J ends, which lost 6 bases and 6 bases, there was a span of 14 bases. Germline CDR1 reads MNHEY; CDR2 reads SVGAGI. The CDR3 nucleotides are TGTGCCAGCAGCCGCACAGGGTCGCATGGCTACACCTTC. It is translated as CASSRTGSHGYTF.

The gene calls are TRBV6-1 and TRBJ1-5, with TRBD1 matching 7 bases. The junction had 9 bases not matched to a gene; V was cut back by 7 bases and J by 6 bases. Germline V gene lookup returns CDR1 MNHNS and CDR2 SASEGT. The CDR3 has 14 residues. CDR3 bases: TGTGCCAGCAAGATACCGGGACAGACTCAGCCCCAGCATTTT. The encoded protein is CASKIPGQTQPQHF.

The rearrangement joins TRBV4-1 to TRBJ1-1; no firm D call. This CDR3 spans 14 amino acids. Germline V CDR1 and CDR2: MGHRA, YSYEKL. Trimming shortened V by 0 bases and J by 1 base, and 6 bases separated the two germline ends. CDR3 nucleotides: TGCGCCAGCAGCCAAGAACCTACGAACACTGAAGCTTTCTTT. Amino acid sequence: CASSQEPTNTEAFF.

DNA of the CDR3: TGTGCCAGCAGCGAACAAGCGGGAGGGCAGGCCTACGAGCAGTACTTC. Its protein product is CASSEQAGGQAYEQYF. The chain joins TRBV9 to TRBJ2-7; 10 bases align to TRBD2. This CDR3 is built from 16 residues. After removal of 3 bases from V and 2 bases from J, the junction contained 8 bases not matched to a gene. Germline V gene sequence: CDR1 SGDLS, CDR2 YYNGEE.

This clone has a handful of counts. The chain carries TRBV27 and TRBJ1-1; no definite D call. V lost 3 bases, J lost 5 bases, and 10 bases lay in between. This CDR3 has 13 amino acids. Looked up from germline, CDR1 is MNHEY and CDR2 is SMNVEV (reference sequence). CDR3 in amino acids: CASSFKGGTEAFF. The DNA for the CDR3 is TGTGCCAGCAGTTTCAAGGGAGGTACTGAAGCTTTCTTT.

V and J are TRBV30 and TRBJ1-4; a possible D gene is TRBD1 (5 bases). Trimming removed 3 bases at V and 8 bases at J, with 13 bases between. The germline CDR1 and CDR2 sequences are GTSNPN and SVGIG (reference sequence). The CDR3 loop spans 13 amino acids. The CDR3 loop reads CAWSTGRGEKLFF. The CDR3 nucleotides read TGTGCCTGGAGCACCGGACGGGGGGAAAAACTGTTTTTT.

V gene TRBV2 combines with J gene TRBJ2-7; D gene unclear. This CDR3 region has 11 residues. V shed 6 bases and J shed 0 bases, with 3 bases lying between them. Germline CDR1 SNHLY, CDR2 FYNNEI. Written as DNA, the CDR3 is TGTGCCAGCAGGTACTCCTACGAGCAGTACTTC. This gives the protein CASRYSYEQYF.

The chain links TRBV6-1 to TRBJ1-1, with D possibly TRBD1 on 5 matching bases. CDR1 and CDR2 (germline): MNHNS, SASEGT. V was trimmed by 6 bases and J by 4 bases, leaving 12 bases between them. This CDR3 contains 13 residues. This chain's CDR3 is CASRAGTGTEAFF. Here the CDR3 DNA reads TGTGCCAGCAGGGCAGGGACGGGCACTGAAGCTTTCTTT.

This clone was observed a handful of times. The V call is TRBV19, the J call TRBJ1-2; D not resolved. CDR1 is LNHDA and CDR2 is SQIVND in the germline V gene (reference sequence). V lost 9 bases, J lost 3 bases, and 20 bases lay in between. The CDR3 has 15 amino acids. In DNA, the CDR3 is TGTGCCAGCAGCATGGGAAGGGCGAGGGACTATGGCTACACCTTC. This sequence encodes CASSMGRARDYGYTF. The full variable domain, completed using reference TRBV19 and TRBJ1-2, is DGGITQSPKYLFRKEGQNVTLSCEQNLNHDAMYWYRQDPGQGLRLIYYSQIVNDFQKGDIAEGYSVSREKKESFPLTVTSAQKNPTAFYLCASSMGRARDYGYTFGSGTRLTVV.